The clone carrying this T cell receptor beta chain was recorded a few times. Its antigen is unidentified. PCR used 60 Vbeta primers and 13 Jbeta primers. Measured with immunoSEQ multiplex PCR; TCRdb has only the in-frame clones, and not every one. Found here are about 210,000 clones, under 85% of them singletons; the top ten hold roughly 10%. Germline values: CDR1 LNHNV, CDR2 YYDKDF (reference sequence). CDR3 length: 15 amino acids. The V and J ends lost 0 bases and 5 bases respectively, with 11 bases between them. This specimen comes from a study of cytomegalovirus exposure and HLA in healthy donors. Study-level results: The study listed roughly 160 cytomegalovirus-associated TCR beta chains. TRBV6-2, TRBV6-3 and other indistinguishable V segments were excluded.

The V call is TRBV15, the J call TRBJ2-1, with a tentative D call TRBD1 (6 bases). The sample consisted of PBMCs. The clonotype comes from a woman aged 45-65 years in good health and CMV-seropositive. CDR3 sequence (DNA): TGTGCCACCAGCAGAGATTCCGGGACACACAATGAGCAGTTCTTC. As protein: CATSRDSGTHNEQFF.